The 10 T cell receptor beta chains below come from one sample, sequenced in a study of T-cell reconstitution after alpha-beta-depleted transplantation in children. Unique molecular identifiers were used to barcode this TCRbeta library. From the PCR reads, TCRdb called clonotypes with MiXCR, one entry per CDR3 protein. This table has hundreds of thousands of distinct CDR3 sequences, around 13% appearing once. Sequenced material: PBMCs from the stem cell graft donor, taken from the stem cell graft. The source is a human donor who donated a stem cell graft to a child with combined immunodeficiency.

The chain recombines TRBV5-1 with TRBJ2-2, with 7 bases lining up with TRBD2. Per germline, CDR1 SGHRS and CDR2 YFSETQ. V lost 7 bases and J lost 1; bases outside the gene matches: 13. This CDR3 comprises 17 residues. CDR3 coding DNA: TGCGCCAGCGGCCCCTTTACTACTAGCGTGAACACCGGGGAGCTGTTTTTT. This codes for CASGPFTTSVNTGELFF.

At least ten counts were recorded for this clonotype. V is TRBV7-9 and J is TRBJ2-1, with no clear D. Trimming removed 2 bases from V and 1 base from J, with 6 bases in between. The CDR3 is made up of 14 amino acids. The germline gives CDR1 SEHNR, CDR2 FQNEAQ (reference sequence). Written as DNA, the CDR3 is TGTGCCAGCAGCTTAAAGACATCCTACAATGAGCAGTTCTTC. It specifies CASSLKTSYNEQFF.

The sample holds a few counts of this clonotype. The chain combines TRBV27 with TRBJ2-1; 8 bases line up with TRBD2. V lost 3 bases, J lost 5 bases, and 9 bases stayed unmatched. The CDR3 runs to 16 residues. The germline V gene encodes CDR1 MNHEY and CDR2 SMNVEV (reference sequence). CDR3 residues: CASSLSGLAGHNEQFF. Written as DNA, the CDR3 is TGTGCCAGCAGTTTGTCGGGTCTAGCGGGTCACAATGAGCAGTTCTTC.

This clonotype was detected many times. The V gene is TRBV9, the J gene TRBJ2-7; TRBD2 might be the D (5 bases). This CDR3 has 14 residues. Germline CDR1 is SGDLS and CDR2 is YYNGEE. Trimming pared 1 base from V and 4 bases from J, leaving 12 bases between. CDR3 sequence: CASSVSGGRYEQYF. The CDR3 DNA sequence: TGTGCCAGCAGCGTAAGCGGCGGGCGATACGAGCAGTACTTC.

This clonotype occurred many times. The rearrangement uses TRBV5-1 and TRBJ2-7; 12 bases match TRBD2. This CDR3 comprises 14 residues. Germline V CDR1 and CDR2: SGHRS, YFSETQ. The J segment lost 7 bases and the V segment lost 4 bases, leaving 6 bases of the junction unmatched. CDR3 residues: CASSVTSGSDEQYF. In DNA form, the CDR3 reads TGCGCCAGCAGCGTGACTAGCGGGAGTGATGAGCAGTACTTC.

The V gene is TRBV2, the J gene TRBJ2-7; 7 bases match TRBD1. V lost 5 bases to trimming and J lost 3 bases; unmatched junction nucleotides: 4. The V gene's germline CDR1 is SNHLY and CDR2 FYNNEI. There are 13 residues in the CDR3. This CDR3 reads CASSKGAGYEQYF. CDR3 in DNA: TGTGCCAGCAGTAAGGGGGCAGGCTACGAGCAGTACTTC.

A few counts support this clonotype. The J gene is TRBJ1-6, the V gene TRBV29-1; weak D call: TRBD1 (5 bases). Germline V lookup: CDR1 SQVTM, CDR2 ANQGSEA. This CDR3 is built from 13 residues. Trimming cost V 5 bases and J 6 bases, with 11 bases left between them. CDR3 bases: TGCAGCGTTAGGAGGGGCCTTAATTCACCCCTCCACTTT. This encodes CSVRRGLNSPLHF. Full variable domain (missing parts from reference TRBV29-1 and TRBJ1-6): SAVISQKPSRDICQRGTSLTIQCQVDSQVTMMFWYRQQPGQSLTLIATANQGSEATYESGFVIDKFPISRPNLTFSTLTVSNMSPEDSSIYLCSVRRGLNSPLHFGNGTRLTVT.

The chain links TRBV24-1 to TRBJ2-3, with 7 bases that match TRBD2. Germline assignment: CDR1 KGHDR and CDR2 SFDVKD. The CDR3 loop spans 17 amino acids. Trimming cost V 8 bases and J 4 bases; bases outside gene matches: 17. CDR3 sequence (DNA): TGTGCCACCACCTCCTTGAGGAGCGGGACTCTTCCAGATACGCAGTATTTT. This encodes CATTSLRSGTLPDTQYF.

In nucleotides, the CDR3 is TGTGCCAGCTCTCCCCAGAAGCGGCACGAGCAGTACTTC. It is translated as CASSPQKRHEQYF. This chain joins TRBV18 and TRBJ2-7; a possible D gene is TRBD2 (5 bases). The germline V gene has CDR1 KGHSH and CDR2 LQKENI. The CDR3 consists of 13 residues. Trimming removed 6 bases from V and 5 bases from J, with 14 bases in between.

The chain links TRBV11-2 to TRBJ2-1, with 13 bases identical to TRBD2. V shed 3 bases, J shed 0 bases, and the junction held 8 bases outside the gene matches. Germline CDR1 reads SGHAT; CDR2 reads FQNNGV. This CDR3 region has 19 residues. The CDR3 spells CASSFLGLAGLSSYNEQFF. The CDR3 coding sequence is TGTGCCAGCAGCTTTTTGGGACTAGCGGGACTTAGCTCCTACAATGAGCAGTTCTTC.